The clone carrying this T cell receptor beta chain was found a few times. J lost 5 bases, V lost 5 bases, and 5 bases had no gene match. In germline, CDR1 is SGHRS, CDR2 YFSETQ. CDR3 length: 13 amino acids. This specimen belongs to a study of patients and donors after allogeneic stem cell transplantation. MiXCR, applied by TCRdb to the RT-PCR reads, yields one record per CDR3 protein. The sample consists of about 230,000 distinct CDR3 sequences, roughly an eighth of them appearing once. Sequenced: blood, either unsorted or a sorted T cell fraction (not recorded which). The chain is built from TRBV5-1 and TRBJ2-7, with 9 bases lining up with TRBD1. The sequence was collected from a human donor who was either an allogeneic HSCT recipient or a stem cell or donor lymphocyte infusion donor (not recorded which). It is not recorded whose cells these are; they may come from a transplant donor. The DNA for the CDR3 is TGCGCCAGCAGAGTCACAGGGGGCCACGAGCAGTACTTC. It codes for CASRVTGGHEQYF.